What follows are 17 T cell receptor beta chains derived from one specimen sequenced in a study of T cell responses to AZD1222 COVID-19 vaccine. Data came from immunoSEQ multiplex PCR; TCRdb stores just in-frame clones and leaves some out. The sample shows 90,000 to 150,000 clones, 85% to 90% of them seen only once. The specimen comprised peripheral blood, sampled on day 0 of AZD1222 vaccination. Every receptor here comes from an adult in good health.

The chain couples TRBV7-2 to TRBJ1-2; no firm D call. The germline V gene has CDR1 SGHTA and CDR2 FQGNSA. The CDR3 runs 14 residues. V lost 1 base to trimming and J lost 4 bases, with 10 bases between them. The CDR3 DNA sequence: TGTGCCAGCAGCTTAGAGCTGCTTTTCTATGGCTACACCTTC. It is translated as CASSLELLFYGYTF. The full variable domain, in which reference TRBV7-2 and TRBJ1-2 provide the parts outside the CDR3, is GAGVSQSPSNKVTEKGKDVELRCDPISGHTALYWYRQSLGQGLEFLIYFQGNSAPDKSGLPSDRFSAERTGGSVSTLTIQRTQQEDSAVYLCASSLELLFYGYTFGSGTRLTVV.

The J gene is TRBJ2-5, the V gene TRBV29-1, with no clear D. The V end was cut by 5 bases, the J end by 4 bases, with 11 bases between. The CDR3 contains 12 residues. CDR1 and CDR2 (germline): SQVTM, ANQGSEA. Here the CDR3 reads CSVRVLGETQYF. CDR3 DNA: TGCAGCGTTAGGGTTCTTGGAGAGACCCAGTACTTC.

CDR3 DNA: TGTGCCAGCAGTCCGGGACAGATTAGCGGGAACATTCAGTACTTC. Protein sequence: CASSPGQISGNIQYF. This chain joins TRBV6-2 or TRBV6-3 and TRBJ2-4, with D perhaps being TRBD1 or TRBD2 (7 bases each). This CDR3 contains 15 residues. Trimming pared 5 bases from V and 7 bases from J, leaving 18 bases between. Per the germline V gene, CDR1 is MNHEY and CDR2 is SVGEGT.

This clone was detected only once. V and J are TRBV19 and TRBJ2-5; no reliable D call. In germline, CDR1 is LNHDA, CDR2 SQIVND (reference sequence). The CDR3 contains 12 residues. The ends were cut back, 4 bases at V and 1 base at J, with 4 bases in the middle. In DNA form, the CDR3 reads TGTGCCAGTAGTAAGCCCCAAGAGACCCAGTACTTC. Its translation: CASSKPQETQYF.

The rearrangement joins TRBV30 to TRBJ1-6; 10 bases are shared with TRBD1. The CDR3 covers 16 residues. Germline loops: CDR1 GTSNPN, CDR2 SVGIG (reference sequence). J gave up 10 bases and V 2 bases, and 11 bases lay outside the gene matches. The CDR3 sequence is CAWSRDRGFPRSPLHF. The CDR3 nucleotides are TGTGCCTGGAGTCGGGACAGGGGATTCCCCCGGTCACCCCTCCACTTT.

The DNA for the CDR3 is TGTGCCAGCAGCCTATCACACCTAGCGGGGGGCCCCTACGAGCAGTACTTC. This encodes CASSLSHLAGGPYEQYF. The genes are TRBV5-4 and TRBJ2-7; 11 bases line up with TRBD2. CDR1 and CDR2 (germline): SGHNT, YYREEE (reference sequence). The CDR3 has 17 amino acids. V trimming: 4 bases; J trimming: 2 bases; junction bases outside the gene matches: 11.

The V gene is TRBV29-1, the J gene TRBJ2-2; D remains unclear. The CDR3 is 12 residues long. Per the germline V gene, CDR1 is SQVTM and CDR2 is ANQGSEA. Trimming took off 7 bases at V and 4 bases at J, with 10 bases between the two ends. CDR3 in amino acids: CSGSSFTGELFF. CDR3 DNA: TGCAGCGGATCGAGCTTCACCGGGGAGCTGTTTTTT.

This chain connects TRBV4-2 to TRBJ2-1, with a weak D call TRBD2 (6 bases). CDR1 LGHNA and CDR2 YNFKEQ come from the germline V gene. The CDR3 is 15 residues long. V was clipped by 0 bases and J by 8 bases, with 14 bases between them. CDR3 amino acids: CASSQETSLADEQFF. The CDR3 nucleotides read TGTGCCAGCAGCCAAGAAACTAGTTTAGCGGATGAGCAGTTCTTC.

This clone was detected only once. V gene TRBV6-1 combines with J gene TRBJ2-3, with D perhaps TRBD2 (6 bases). This CDR3 is built from 17 residues. From germline, CDR1 is MNHNS and CDR2 SASEGT. Trimming left V 3 bases short and J 8 bases short, with 24 bases between. The CDR3 region is CASSDSTTRGRKGTQYF. The CDR3 nucleotides are TGTGCCAGCAGTGATTCCACTACCCGGGGGAGAAAGGGTACGCAGTATTTT.

The V and J genes are TRBV3-1 (or the pseudogene TRBV3-2) and TRBJ2-7; D is possibly TRBD1 or TRBD2 (5 bases each). Germline CDR1 LGHDT, CDR2 YNNKEL (reference sequence). This CDR3 has 16 amino acids. Trimming removed 0 bases at V and 2 bases at J, with 14 bases between. This chain's CDR3 is CASSQDTGTAAYEQYF. The CDR3 nucleotides are TGTGCCAGCAGCCAAGACACCGGGACCGCGGCCTACGAGCAGTACTTC.

The chain combines TRBV18 with TRBJ2-1; D is ambiguous. Looked up from germline, CDR1 is KGHSH and CDR2 is LQKENI. The CDR3 runs to 14 residues. The ends were cut back, 0 bases at V and 6 bases at J, with 9 bases in the middle. CDR3 amino acids: CASSPPASRNEQFF. CDR3 bases: TGTGCCAGCTCACCACCAGCCAGCCGCAATGAGCAGTTCTTC. The variable domain in full, with the rest retrieved from reference TRBV18 and TRBJ2-1, is NAGVMQNPRHLVRRRGQEARLRCSPMKGHSHVYWYRQLPEEGLKFMVYLQKENIIDESGMPKERFSAEFPKEGPSILRIQQVVRGDSAAYFCASSPPASRNEQFFGPGTRLTVL.

The chain combines TRBV7-9 with TRBJ2-1; D is undetermined. The V end was cut by 5 bases, the J end by 5 bases, with 13 bases between. The germline CDR1 and CDR2 sequences are SEHNR and FQNEAQ (reference sequence). The CDR3 consists of 14 residues. CDR3 sequence: CASSQVSEHNEQFF. CDR3 DNA sequence: TGTGCCAGCAGCCAAGTATCCGAACACAATGAGCAGTTCTTC.

The chain recombines TRBV5-1 with TRBJ1-5; D gene uncertain. In germline, CDR1 is SGHRS, CDR2 YFSETQ. The germline V and J ends were trimmed by 4 bases and 0 bases, with 5 bases remaining between them. The CDR3 has 13 residues. The CDR3 coding sequence is TGCGCCAGCAGCCCCAATAGCAATCAGCCCCAGCATTTT. Protein product: CASSPNSNQPQHF.

This chain links TRBV18 with TRBJ1-6; a weak D match, TRBD1 (5 bases). This CDR3 has 16 amino acids. V lost 2 bases to trimming and J lost 7 bases, with 15 bases between them. Germline lookup yields CDR1 KGHSH and CDR2 LQKENI. CDR3 sequence reads: CASSPGVGPTNSPLHF. CDR3 in DNA: TGTGCCAGCTCACCAGGTGTGGGACCGACGAATTCACCCCTCCACTTT.

This chain uses TRBV5-5 with TRBJ1-1; D remains unclear. Looked up from germline, CDR1 is SGHKS and CDR2 is YYEKEE (reference sequence). The CDR3 consists of 13 residues. Trimming stripped 1 base from V and 3 bases from J, with 7 bases between. The CDR3 spells CASSLSRDTEAFF. The CDR3 nucleotides are TGTGCCAGCAGCTTGAGTCGGGACACTGAAGCTTTCTTT.

The chain employs TRBV7-7 and TRBJ2-3; unclear D gene. V lost 5 bases and J 1 base, leaving 25 bases between the germline ends. This CDR3 comprises 19 residues. Germline-derived CDR1 and CDR2 are SSHAT and FNYEAQ (reference sequence). CDR3 nucleotides: TGTGCCAGCAGCGCCCCCCCGGTCCTTGGAACTGGATGCACAGATACGCAGTATTTT. Translated: CASSAPPVLGTGCTDTQYF.

The chain links TRBV5-1 to TRBJ1-1; D gene uncertain. Germline V lookup: CDR1 SGHRS, CDR2 YFSETQ. The CDR3 sequence is 15 residues long. V lost 3 bases, J lost 7 bases, and 19 bases lay in between. This CDR3 is CASSSVSFSANEAFF. In nucleotides, the CDR3 is TGCGCCAGCAGCTCCGTATCGTTTTCCGCTAATGAAGCTTTCTTT.